These T cell receptor beta chains were read from a single sample in a study of identical twins. TCRdb analysed the 5' RACE reads with MiXCR anew, one entry per CDR3 protein. Of about 690,000 distinct CDR3 sequences listed, 5.5% to 6.5% are singletons. Input material: naive T cells sorted from blood. The receptors originated from a man aged 18 to 35 in good health. CDR3s include the opening cysteine and the closing phenylalanine or tryptophan. D genes are given only for firm matches. Expanded clones get a size class; other rows say once, few or many, or leave the size out.

clone_size d_call j_call v_call cdr3_aa cdr3_nt
. TRBD2 TRBJ2-1 TRBV6-5 CASGTGGEQFF TGTGCCAGCGGAACGGGAGGTGAGCAGTTCTTC
. . TRBJ2-3 TRBV7-9 CASSMPPGLGATDTQYF TGTGCCAGCAGCATGCCCCCCGGTCTGGGGGCCACAGATACGCAGTATTTT
many TRBD2 TRBJ2-5 TRBV24-1 CATSALAGGQETQYF TGTGCCACTAGCGCCCTAGCGGGAGGCCAAGAGACCCAGTACTTC
many . TRBJ2-1 TRBV15 CATTPNGDNEQFF TGTGCCACCACCCCCAATGGGGACAATGAGCAGTTCTTC
. . TRBJ2-2 TRBV20-1 CSARETGSGTGELFF TGCAGTGCTAGAGAAACCGGGAGTGGTACCGGGGAGCTGTTTTTT
many . TRBJ1-5 TRBV12-3/TRBV12-4 CASRQSTVDNQPQHF TGTGCCAGCAGGCAGAGCACAGTTGACAATCAGCCCCAGCATTTT
many TRBD1 TRBJ1-4 TRBV5-1 CASRPAGGNEKLFF TGCGCCAGCAGACCCGCAGGGGGGAATGAAAAACTGTTTTTT
many . TRBJ2-7 TRBV7-2 CASSFTSSTYEQYF TGTGCCAGCAGCTTCACTAGTTCAACCTACGAGCAGTACTTC
many . TRBJ2-6 TRBV12-3/TRBV12-4 CATRSDRGRPGANVLTF TGTGCCACCCGTAGTGATAGGGGCCGCCCTGGGGCCAACGTCCTGACTTTC
few TRBD2 TRBJ2-7 TRBV4-2 CASSPPMAGAYYEQYF TGTGCCAGCAGCCCCCCGATGGCGGGAGCCTACTACGAGCAGTACTTC
many . TRBJ2-1 TRBV20-1 CSAQAVGTYNEQFF TGCAGTGCCCAGGCCGTGGGAACCTACAATGAGCAGTTCTTC
many . TRBJ2-5 TRBV12-3/TRBV12-4 CATSWRVEETQYF TGTGCCACCAGTTGGAGGGTGGAAGAGACCCAGTACTTC
many . TRBJ2-1 TRBV11-3 CASSTQSGNEQFF TGTGCCAGCAGCACCCAGTCGGGCAATGAGCAGTTCTTC
many TRBD2 TRBJ2-1 TRBV12-3/TRBV12-4 CASRKGLAVYNEQFF TGTGCCAGCAGGAAAGGACTAGCGGTCTACAATGAGCAGTTCTTC
many TRBD1 TRBJ1-5 TRBV6-5 CASSNNPGTGSRPQHF TGTGCCAGCAGTAACAATCCCGGGACAGGGTCGCGGCCCCAGCATTTT
. . TRBJ2-5 TRBV12-3/TRBV12-4 CASTSSGGGGQETQYF TGTGCCAGCACCTCTTCTGGGGGAGGGGGACAAGAGACCCAGTACTTC
few . TRBJ1-5 TRBV30 CAWSMRSDQPQHF TGTGCCTGGAGTATGAGGTCGGATCAGCCCCAGCATTTT
. . TRBJ1-1 TRBV5-1 CASSFGRQNGEAFF TGCGCCAGCAGCTTCGGACGGCAGAACGGTGAAGCTTTCTTT
few TRBD2 TRBJ2-1 TRBV5-1 CARRSQREGGPSFYYNEQFF TGCGCCAGGAGGTCCCAGAGGGAGGGAGGGCCCTCCTTCTACTACAATGAGCAGTTCTTC
. . TRBJ2-1 TRBV6-1 CASSEIRGDEQFF TGTGCCAGCAGTGAAATCAGGGGAGATGAGCAGTTCTTC
many TRBD2 TRBJ2-1 TRBV28 CASSSIAGGPYNEQFF TGTGCCAGCAGTTCCATAGCGGGAGGGCCCTACAATGAGCAGTTCTTC
. . TRBJ2-7 TRBV3-1 CASSQSPPGQQYF TGTGCCAGCAGCCAATCCCCGCCGGGACAGCAGTACTTC
many . TRBJ2-2 TRBV6-5 CASSSRLSLGQPTGELFF TGTGCCAGCAGTTCCAGACTATCACTTGGACAGCCCACCGGGGAGCTGTTTTTT
many . TRBJ2-5 TRBV12-3/TRBV12-4 CASRTTGPQETQYF TGTGCCAGCAGGACCACAGGGCCTCAAGAGACCCAGTACTTC
many . TRBJ1-5 TRBV20-1 CSARDSHREGFPPQHF TGCAGTGCTAGAGATTCCCACAGGGAGGGTTTTCCGCCCCAGCATTTT
few . TRBJ2-1 TRBV30 CAWSVRGHYYNEQFF TGTGCCTGGAGTGTAAGAGGACATTACTACAATGAGCAGTTCTTC
few TRBD1 TRBJ1-4 TRBV5-1 CASSHQNHHSRDRGPNEKLFF TGCGCCAGCAGCCACCAGAACCATCATTCCCGGGACAGGGGCCCTAATGAAAAACTGTTTTTT
. . TRBJ1-1 TRBV30 CAWSVRGKGEAFF TGTGCCTGGAGTGTTCGGGGGAAGGGTGAAGCTTTCTTT
few TRBD2 TRBJ2-1 TRBV29-1 CSVAKRLAGGFGEQFF TGCAGCGTTGCCAAGAGGTTAGCGGGAGGGTTTGGTGAGCAGTTCTTC
many TRBD2 TRBJ2-7 TRBV6-1 CASTVTSGTYEQYF TGTGCCAGCACCGTCACTAGCGGAACCTACGAGCAGTACTTC
few TRBD1 TRBJ1-5 TRBV11-1 CASSSSSWDRGSVGQPQHF TGTGCCAGCAGCTCGAGCTCCTGGGACAGGGGTTCGGTAGGTCAGCCCCAGCATTTT
few . TRBJ2-5 TRBV19 CASGLSGTTYF TGTGCCAGTGGTCTTTCCGGGACAACGTACTTC
. TRBD2 TRBJ2-5 TRBV4-2 CASSQERTRQETQYF TGTGCCAGCAGCCAAGAGCGGACTAGGCAAGAGACCCAGTACTTC
few . TRBJ1-2 TRBV7-8 CASSLGTDGYGYTF TGTGCCAGCAGCTTAGGGACGGACGGCTATGGCTACACCTTC
. TRBD2 TRBJ2-1 TRBV14 CASSGTSVSNEQFF TGTGCCAGCTCCGGGACTAGCGTAAGCAATGAGCAGTTCTTC
many TRBD1 TRBJ2-7 TRBV9 CASSPGGWSEQYF TGTGCCAGCAGTCCAGGGGGCTGGAGCGAGCAGTACTTC
. TRBD2 TRBJ2-1 TRBV5-1 CASSLVLPRTSGDEQFF TGCGCCAGCAGCTTGGTCCTACCAAGGACTAGCGGGGATGAGCAGTTCTTC
many TRBD1 TRBJ1-1 TRBV3-1 CASSQAGQAITEAFF TGTGCCAGCAGCCAAGCGGGACAGGCGATCACTGAAGCTTTCTTT
. . TRBJ2-7 TRBV7-2 CASSLVIEQYF TGTGCCAGCAGCCTGGTTATAGAGCAGTACTTC
many TRBD1 TRBJ1-5 TRBV5-8 CASSFGTGLHQPQHF TGTGCCAGCAGCTTCGGGACAGGGTTACATCAGCCCCAGCATTTT
few . TRBJ2-7 TRBV7-2 CASSTSDRLQYF TGTGCCAGCAGCACCAGCGACCGGTTACAGTACTTC
. . TRBJ1-4 TRBV6-2/TRBV6-3 CASRKIRDGDEKLFF TGTGCCAGCAGAAAAATCCGGGACGGCGATGAAAAACTGTTTTTT